These T cell receptor beta chains were read from a single sample in a study of identical twins. TCRdb reanalysed the 5' RACE reads using MiXCR and keeps one entry per CDR3 protein. Of 1.5 million to 2 million distinct CDR3 sequences listed, around a third were seen once; the top ten hold roughly 0.3%. What was sequenced was cord blood. All receptors derive from a newborn girl in good health. CDR3s include the opening cysteine and the closing phenylalanine or tryptophan.

cdr3_length: 14
v_call: TRBV20-1
j_call: TRBJ2-1
cdr3_aa: CSADDPNGYNEQFF

cdr3_length: 16
v_call: TRBV11-2
j_call: TRBJ2-4
cdr3_aa: CASSFVGGGAKNIQYF

cdr3_length: 14
v_call: TRBV20-1
j_call: TRBJ2-1
cdr3_aa: CSARAPRGSNEQFF

cdr3_length: 14
v_call: TRBV12-5
j_call: TRBJ2-1
cdr3_aa: CASGLGRGHSEQFF

cdr3_length: 13
v_call: TRBV7-2
j_call: NA
cdr3_aa: CASSLSVGDEQYF

cdr3_length: 13
v_call: TRBV7-9
j_call: TRBJ2-4
cdr3_aa: CASALGAKNIQYF

cdr3_length: 16
v_call: TRBV10-3
j_call: TRBJ1-6
cdr3_aa: CATGTQEISYNSPLHF

cdr3_length: 15
v_call: TRBV6-6
j_call: TRBJ2-5
cdr3_aa: CASSYSRIPQETQYF

cdr3_length: 17
v_call: TRBV6-1
j_call: TRBJ1-2
cdr3_aa: CASSVRDSGMAHYGYTF

cdr3_length: 15
v_call: TRBV6-1
j_call: TRBJ1-2
cdr3_aa: CASSARQGARDGYTF

cdr3_length: 19
v_call: TRBV6-1
j_call: TRBJ2-7
cdr3_aa: CASRNYRAYGGGHTYEQYF

cdr3_length: 13
v_call: TRBV5-1
j_call: TRBJ1-2
cdr3_aa: CASSLLSDYGDTF

cdr3_length: 19
v_call: TRBV24-1
j_call: TRBJ1-5
cdr3_aa: CATSDLDRARGFSNQPQHF

cdr3_length: 15
v_call: TRBV7-8
j_call: TRBJ1-2
cdr3_aa: CASSFRDRGLYGYTF

cdr3_length: 15
v_call: TRBV6-1
j_call: TRBJ2-7
cdr3_aa: CAVVGGLRGSYEQYF

cdr3_length: 12
v_call: TRBV20-1
j_call: TRBJ2-7
cdr3_aa: CSASSGYNEQYF

cdr3_length: 12
v_call: TRBV3-1
j_call: TRBJ1-2
cdr3_aa: CASSQKGGTYTF

cdr3_length: 16
v_call: TRBV13
j_call: TRBJ1-6
cdr3_aa: CASSSMTGVLNSPLHF

cdr3_length: 15
v_call: TRBV15
j_call: TRBJ1-4
cdr3_aa: CATSKYRGPNEKLFF

cdr3_length: 16
v_call: TRBV5-1
j_call: TRBJ1-1
cdr3_aa: CASSPTGTTMSTEAFF

cdr3_length: 15
v_call: TRBV28
j_call: TRBJ2-7
cdr3_aa: CASRLLAGGPYEQYF

cdr3_length: 11
v_call: TRBV9
j_call: TRBJ1-4
cdr3_aa: CLNPTNEKLFF

cdr3_length: 15
v_call: TRBV6-5
j_call: TRBJ2-7
cdr3_aa: CASSYSNAGKNEQYF

cdr3_length: 17
v_call: TRBV6-2/TRBV6-3
j_call: TRBJ2-1
cdr3_aa: CASSYGSGGYSYNEQFF

cdr3_length: 13
v_call: TRBV10-1
j_call: TRBJ2-5
cdr3_aa: CASSEGLMETQYF

cdr3_length: 17
v_call: TRBV4-1
j_call: TRBJ1-1
cdr3_aa: CASSQVQVLRMNTEAFF